This is a list of T cell receptor beta chains from one sample in a study of blood T cells in healthy people across ages. TCRdb re-called the 5' RACE reads with MiXCR, one entry per CDR3 protein. The sample has fewer than 1,200,000 distinct CDR3 sequences; 25% are singletons. The sample was also linked to a second study, of T cells of mothers and their children.

Sequencing was done on a sample of blood. These TCRs come from a girl aged 2 to 10 in good health. The CDR3 runs from the conserved cysteine through the conserved F or W. A D gene is named only where the DNA matches it firmly. Rows give clone size only sometimes, using once, few, many, or a class for an expanded clone.

>NA|TRBV5-1|TRBJ2-5|few
CASSSFSRGEETQYF
TGCGCCAGCAGCTCCTTTTCGCGAGGGGAAGAGACCCAGTACTTC
>NA|TRBV10-3|TRBJ1-6|few
CAIGGDPSNSPLHF
TGTGCCATCGGCGGAGACCCTTCTAATTCACCCCTCCACTTT
>NA|TRBV7-3|TRBJ2-3|NA
CASTLDGEMQYF
TGTGCCAGCACCCTTGACGGAGAAATGCAGTATTTT
>NA|TRBV4-1|TRBJ2-5|few
CASSQGVVQYQETQYF
TGCGCCAGCAGCCAAGGCGTGGTACAGTATCAAGAGACCCAGTACTTC
>TRBD1|TRBV6-6|TRBJ1-1|few
CASSPGTGGNTEAFF
TGTGCCAGCAGTCCCGGGACAGGAGGGAACACTGAAGCTTTCTTT
>TRBD2|TRBV20-1|TRBJ2-7|NA
CSARDASGRADEQYF
TGCAGTGCTAGAGACGCTAGCGGGAGGGCAGACGAGCAGTACTTC
>NA|TRBV20-1|TRBJ2-3|NA
CSVPGAGLTDTQYF
TGCAGTGTTCCGGGGGCGGGGTTGACAGATACGCAGTATTTT
>NA|TRBV20-1|TRBJ2-3|few
CSASGKLAPTDTQYF
TGCAGTGCTAGTGGGAAGCTAGCGCCCACAGATACGCAGTATTTT
>NA|TRBV27|TRBJ1-2|few
CASSLRRADGYTF
TGTGCCAGCAGTTTACGGAGGGCCGATGGCTACACCTTC
>TRBD2|TRBV7-3|TRBJ2-2|few
CASSPSDGGGTGELFF
TGTGCCAGCAGCCCTTCGGACGGCGGGGGCACCGGGGAGCTGTTTTTT
>TRBD2|TRBV11-3|TRBJ2-1|NA
CASSLGRRGGNEQFF
TGTGCCAGCAGCTTAGGTAGGCGGGGGGGCAATGAGCAGTTCTTC
>TRBD1|TRBV4-2|TRBJ2-3|few
CASSRTGTTSTDTQYF
TGTGCCAGCAGCCGGACAGGGACAACCAGCACAGATACGCAGTATTTT
>NA|TRBV20-1|TRBJ2-1|few
CSAPTNWNEQFF
TGCAGTGCCCCCACTAACTGGAATGAGCAGTTCTTC
>TRBD2|TRBV18|TRBJ2-6|NA
CASSPRLAGVSGANVLTF
TGTGCCAGCTCACCCAGACTAGCGGGAGTTTCTGGGGCCAACGTCCTGACTTTC
>TRBD2|TRBV28|TRBJ2-2|NA
CASSLGGTRFFGELFF
TGTGCCAGCAGTCTTGGGGGGACTAGATTTTTCGGGGAGCTGTTTTTT
>TRBD1|TRBV5-1|TRBJ1-6|few
CASSYEMGQGNSPLHF
TGCGCCAGCAGCTATGAAATGGGACAGGGGAATTCACCCCTCCACTTT
>TRBD2|TRBV13|TRBJ2-5|NA
CASSFTSGGGGETQYF
TGTGCCAGCAGCTTTACTAGCGGGGGAGGAGGAGAGACCCAGTACTTC
>NA|TRBV9|TRBJ1-4|few
CASSEAPGTPTNEKLFF
TGTGCCAGCAGCGAGGCCCCCGGGACACCTACTAATGAAAAACTGTTTTTT
>NA|TRBV15|TRBJ2-1|NA
CATSRGSETRYF
TGTGCCACCAGCAGGGGGAGCGAGACCCGGTACTTC
>NA|TRBV3-1|TRBJ1-1|NA
CASSQERAVGRDTEAFF
TGTGCCAGCAGCCAAGAACGCGCAGTAGGCAGGGACACTGAAGCTTTCTTT
>NA|TRBV29-1|TRBJ1-4|NA
CSGTANEKLFF
TGCAGCGGGACAGCAAATGAAAAACTGTTTTTT
>NA|TRBV29-1|TRBJ2-6|few
CSVPTGTSGANVLTF
TGCAGCGTCCCAACCGGGACCTCTGGGGCCAACGTCCTGACTTTC
>TRBD2|TRBV29-1|TRBJ2-5|few
CSVLTSGKEGETQYF
TGCAGCGTCCTTACTAGCGGGAAGGAGGGAGAGACCCAGTACTTC
>NA|TRBV9|TRBJ2-7|few
CASSPGGGSAGEQYF
TGTGCCAGCAGCCCCGGCGGAGGGAGTGCGGGCGAGCAGTACTTC
>NA|TRBV20-1|TRBJ2-1|NA
CSALSFNEQFF
TGCAGTGCGCTTAGTTTCAATGAGCAGTTCTTC
>TRBD2|TRBV6-1|TRBJ2-1|NA
CASSGGRGAGPRNEQFF
TGTGCCAGCAGTGGGGGTCGAGGAGCGGGGCCACGCAATGAGCAGTTCTTC
>TRBD1|TRBV24-1|TRBJ1-2|few
CATSDPGQKNGYTF
TGTGCCACCAGTGACCCGGGACAGAAAAATGGCTACACCTTC
>NA|TRBV7-9|TRBJ1-1|NA
CASSGLQQGPIPEAFF
TGTGCCAGCAGCGGATTACAGCAGGGGCCAATTCCTGAAGCTTTCTTT
>TRBD2|TRBV9|TRBJ2-1|few
CASSASGVYNEQFF
TGTGCCAGCAGCGCTAGCGGCGTTTACAATGAGCAGTTCTTC
>NA|TRBV28|TRBJ2-7|few
CDSNSLGGRLEQYF
TGTGACAGCAATTCTTTGGGCGGTCGACTCGAGCAGTACTTC
>NA|TRBV6-1|TRBJ1-5|few
CASSEWDQPQHF
TGTGCCAGCAGTGAGTGGGATCAGCCCCAGCATTTT
>TRBD2|TRBV27|TRBJ2-7|few
CASRVEAGGSYEQYF
TGTGCCAGCAGGGTCGAAGCGGGAGGGTCCTACGAGCAGTACTTC
>TRBD2|TRBV20-1|TRBJ2-7|NA
CSARKPLAGAVEQYF
TGCAGTGCTAGAAAACCCCTAGCGGGAGCGGTCGAGCAGTACTTC
>NA|TRBV7-9|TRBJ1-4|few
CASSRNGDGEKLFF
TGTGCCAGCAGCCGGAATGGGGACGGTGAAAAACTGTTTTTT
>NA|TRBV14|TRBJ2-7|many
CASSQISYEQYF
TGTGCCAGCAGCCAGATCTCCTACGAGCAGTACTTC
>NA|TRBV7-9|TRBJ1-4|few
CASSPLFGSPNEKLFF
TGTGCCAGCAGCCCCCTTTTTGGCTCCCCTAATGAAAAACTGTTTTTT
>NA|TRBV29-1|TRBJ2-5|NA
CSVHRDEGTQYF
TGCAGCGTTCACAGGGATGAGGGGACCCAGTACTTC
>TRBD1|TRBV7-9|TRBJ2-7|few
CASSSPGQGAYEQYF
TGTGCCAGCAGCTCACCGGGACAGGGGGCCTACGAGCAGTACTTC
>NA|TRBV20-1|TRBJ2-3|few
CSARTVAILTDTQYF
TGCAGTGCTAGAACCGTAGCGATACTCACAGATACGCAGTATTTT
>NA|TRBV2|TRBJ2-7|NA
CASGGGIYEQYF
TGTGCCAGCGGGGGCGGAATCTACGAGCAGTACTTC
>TRBD1|TRBV7-2|TRBJ1-4|few
CASSLGTGVEKLFF
TGTGCCAGCAGCTTAGGGACAGGGGTCGAAAAACTGTTTTTT
>NA|TRBV2|TRBJ2-3|few
CANSPGEGPDTQYF
TGTGCCAATTCCCCGGGCGAGGGCCCAGATACGCAGTATTTT
>NA|TRBV6-5|TRBJ1-2|NA
CASSYSINANYGYTF
TGTGCCAGCAGTTACTCGATAAATGCTAACTATGGCTACACCTTC
>NA|TRBV24-1|TRBJ2-5|NA
CATAGAAEQETQYF
TGTGCCACCGCTGGGGCGGCAGAGCAAGAGACCCAGTACTTC
>NA|TRBV13|TRBJ1-2|NA
CASSSQSEGNHGYTF
TGTGCCAGCAGCTCCCAATCCGAGGGGAACCATGGCTACACCTTC
>NA|TRBV4-2|TRBJ1-5|NA
CASSQERASLNQPQHF
TGTGCCAGCAGCCAAGAACGGGCTTCTTTAAATCAGCCCCAGCATTTT
>TRBD2|TRBV12-5|TRBJ2-1|few
CASGWTSGGFYNEQFF
TGTGCCAGTGGTTGGACTAGCGGGGGATTCTACAATGAGCAGTTCTTC
>TRBD1|TRBV5-1|TRBJ2-3|NA
CASSGTGGSGDTQYF
TGCGCCAGCAGCGGGACAGGGGGATCAGGAGATACGCAGTATTTT
>NA|TRBV28|TRBJ2-3|few
CASSPGTQIRTDTQYF
TGTGCCAGCAGCCCCGGGACTCAAATTCGCACAGATACGCAGTATTTT